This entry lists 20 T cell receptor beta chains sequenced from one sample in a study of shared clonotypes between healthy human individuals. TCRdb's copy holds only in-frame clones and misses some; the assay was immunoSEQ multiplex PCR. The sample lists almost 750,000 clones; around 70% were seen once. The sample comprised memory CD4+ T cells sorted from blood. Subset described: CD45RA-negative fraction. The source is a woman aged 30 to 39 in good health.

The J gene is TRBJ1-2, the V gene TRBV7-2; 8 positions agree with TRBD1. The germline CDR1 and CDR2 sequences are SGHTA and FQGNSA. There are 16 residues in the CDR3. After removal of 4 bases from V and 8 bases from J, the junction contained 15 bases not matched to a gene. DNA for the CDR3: TGTGCCAGCAGCTCGGGGGGGACAGGCCGAATTTTCGGCTACACCTTC. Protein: CASSSGGTGRIFGYTF. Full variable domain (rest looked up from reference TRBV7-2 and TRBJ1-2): GAGVSQSPSNKVTEKGKDVELRCDPISGHTALYWYRQSLGQGLEFLIYFQGNSAPDKSGLPSDRFSAERTGGSVSTLTIQRTQQEDSAVYLCASSSGGTGRIFGYTFGSGTRLTVV.

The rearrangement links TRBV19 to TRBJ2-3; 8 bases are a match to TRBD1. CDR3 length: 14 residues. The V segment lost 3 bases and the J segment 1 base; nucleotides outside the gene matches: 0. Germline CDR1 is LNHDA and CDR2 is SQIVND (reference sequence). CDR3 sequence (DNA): TGTGCCAGTAGTATGGACAGGGGCACAGATACGCAGTATTTT. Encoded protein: CASSMDRGTDTQYF. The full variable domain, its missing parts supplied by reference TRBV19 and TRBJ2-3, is DGGITQSPKYLFRKEGQNVTLSCEQNLNHDAMYWYRQDPGQGLRLIYYSQIVNDFQKGDIAEGYSVSREKKESFPLTVTSAQKNPTAFYLCASSMDRGTDTQYFGPGTRLTVL.

CDR3 amino acids: CASSISSVGYNEQFF. The DNA of the CDR3 is TGCGCCAGCAGCATATCTAGCGTGGGGTACAATGAGCAGTTCTTC. V usage is TRBV5-1 and J usage is TRBJ2-1; D may be TRBD2 (6 bases). This CDR3 comprises 15 residues. The ends were cut back, 4 bases at V and 4 bases at J, with 15 bases in the middle. Looked up from germline, CDR1 is SGHRS and CDR2 is YFSETQ.

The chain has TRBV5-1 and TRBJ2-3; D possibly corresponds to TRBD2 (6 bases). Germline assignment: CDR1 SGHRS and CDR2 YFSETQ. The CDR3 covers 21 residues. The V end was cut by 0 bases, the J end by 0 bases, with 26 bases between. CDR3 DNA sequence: TGCGCCAGCAGCTTGGCGGGAGTATGGACCCGGGGAAGGTCTAGCACAGATACGCAGTATTTT. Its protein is CASSLAGVWTRGRSSTDTQYF.

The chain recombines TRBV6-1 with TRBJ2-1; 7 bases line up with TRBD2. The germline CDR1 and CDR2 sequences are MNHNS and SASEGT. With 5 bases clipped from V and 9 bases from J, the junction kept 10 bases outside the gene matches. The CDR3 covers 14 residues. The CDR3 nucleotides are TGTGCCAGCAGTTCGAACCCAGCGGGAAGTGAGCAGTTCTTC. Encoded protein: CASSSNPAGSEQFF.

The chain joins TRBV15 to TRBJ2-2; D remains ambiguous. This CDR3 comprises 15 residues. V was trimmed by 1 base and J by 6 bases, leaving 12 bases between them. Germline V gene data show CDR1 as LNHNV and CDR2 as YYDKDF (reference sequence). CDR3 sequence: CATSRGGDQSGELFF. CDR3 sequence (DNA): TGTGCCACCAGCAGAGGTGGGGATCAATCCGGGGAGCTGTTTTTT. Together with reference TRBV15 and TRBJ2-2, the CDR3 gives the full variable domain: DAMVIQNPRYQVTQFGKPVTLSCSQTLNHNVMYWYQQKSSQAPKLLFHYYDKDFNNEADTPDNFQSRRPNTSFCFLDIRSPGLGDTAMYLCATSRGGDQSGELFFGEGSRLTVL.

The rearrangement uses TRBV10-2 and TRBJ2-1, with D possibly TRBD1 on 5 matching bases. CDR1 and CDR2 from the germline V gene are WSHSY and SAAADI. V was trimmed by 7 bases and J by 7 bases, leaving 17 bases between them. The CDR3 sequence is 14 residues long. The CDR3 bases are TGCGCCAGCATCGAACAGGACGGATGGAATGAGCAGTTCTTC. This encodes CASIEQDGWNEQFF.

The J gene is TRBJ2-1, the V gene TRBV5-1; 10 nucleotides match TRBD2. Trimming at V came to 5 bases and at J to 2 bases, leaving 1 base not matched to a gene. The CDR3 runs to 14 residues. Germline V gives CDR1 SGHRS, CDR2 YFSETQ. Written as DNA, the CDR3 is TGCGCCAGCAGAACTAGCGGGGCCTACAATGAGCAGTTCTTC. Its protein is CASRTSGAYNEQFF.

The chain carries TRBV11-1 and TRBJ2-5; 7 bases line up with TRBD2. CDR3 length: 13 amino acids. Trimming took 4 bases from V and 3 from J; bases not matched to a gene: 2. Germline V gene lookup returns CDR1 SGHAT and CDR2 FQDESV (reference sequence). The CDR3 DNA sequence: TGTGCCAGCAGCTCCAGCGGGGAAGAGACCCAGTACTTC. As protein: CASSSSGEETQYF.

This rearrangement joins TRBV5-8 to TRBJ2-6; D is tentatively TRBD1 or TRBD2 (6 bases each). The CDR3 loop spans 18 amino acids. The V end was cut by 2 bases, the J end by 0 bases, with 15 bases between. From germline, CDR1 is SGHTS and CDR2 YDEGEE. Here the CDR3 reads CASSFVGRGGSGANVLTF. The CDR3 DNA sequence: TGTGCCAGCAGCTTTGTGGGCAGGGGAGGCTCTGGGGCCAACGTCCTGACTTTC.

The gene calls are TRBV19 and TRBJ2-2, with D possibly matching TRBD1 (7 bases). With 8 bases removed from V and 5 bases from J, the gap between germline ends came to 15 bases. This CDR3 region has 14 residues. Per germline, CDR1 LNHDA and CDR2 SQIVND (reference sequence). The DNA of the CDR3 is TGTGCCAGTGAAAGGCAGGGGGGAACCGGGGAGCTGTTTTTT. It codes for CASERQGGTGELFF.

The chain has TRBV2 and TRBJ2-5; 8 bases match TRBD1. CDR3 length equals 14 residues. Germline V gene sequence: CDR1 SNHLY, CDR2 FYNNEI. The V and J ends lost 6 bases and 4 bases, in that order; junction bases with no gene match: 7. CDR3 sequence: CASRGQGASETQYF. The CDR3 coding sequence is TGTGCCAGCAGGGGGCAGGGGGCATCAGAGACCCAGTACTTC.

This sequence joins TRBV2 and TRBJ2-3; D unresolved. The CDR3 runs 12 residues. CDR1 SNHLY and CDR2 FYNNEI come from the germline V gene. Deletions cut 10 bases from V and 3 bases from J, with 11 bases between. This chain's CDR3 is CANSQITDTQYF. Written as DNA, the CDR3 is TGTGCCAATTCGCAGATAACAGATACGCAGTATTTT.

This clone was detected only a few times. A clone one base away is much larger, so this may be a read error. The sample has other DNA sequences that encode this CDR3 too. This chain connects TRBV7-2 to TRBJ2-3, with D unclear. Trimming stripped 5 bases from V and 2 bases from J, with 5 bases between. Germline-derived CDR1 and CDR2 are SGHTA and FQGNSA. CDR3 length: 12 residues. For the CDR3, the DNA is TGTGCCAGCAGCCTTTTCACAGATACGCAGTATTTT. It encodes CASSLFTDTQYF.

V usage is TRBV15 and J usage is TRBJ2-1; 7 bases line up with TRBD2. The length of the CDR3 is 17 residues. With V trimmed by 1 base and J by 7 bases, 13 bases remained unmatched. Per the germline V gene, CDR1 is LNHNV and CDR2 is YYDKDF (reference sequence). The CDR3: CATSRVSLGGSENEQFF. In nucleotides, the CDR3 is TGTGCCACCAGCAGAGTGTCGCTGGGCGGGAGTGAAAATGAGCAGTTCTTC.

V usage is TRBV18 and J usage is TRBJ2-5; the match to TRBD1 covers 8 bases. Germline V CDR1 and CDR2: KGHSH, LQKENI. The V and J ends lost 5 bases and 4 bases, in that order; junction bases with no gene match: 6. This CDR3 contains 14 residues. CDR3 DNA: TGTGCCAGCTCATTCAGGGGGCGAGGAGAGACCCAGTACTTC. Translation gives CASSFRGRGETQYF.

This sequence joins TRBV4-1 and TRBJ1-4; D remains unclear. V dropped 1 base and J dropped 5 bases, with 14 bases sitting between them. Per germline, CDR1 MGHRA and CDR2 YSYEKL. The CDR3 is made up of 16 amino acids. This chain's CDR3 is CASSQVRVQLNEKLFF. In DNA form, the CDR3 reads TGCGCCAGCAGCCAAGTTCGGGTCCAGTTAAATGAAAAACTGTTTTTT.

The DNA for the CDR3 is TGTGCCAGCAGTATGACACGGCAAGAGACCCAGTACTTC. Protein: CASSMTRQETQYF. The chain couples TRBV6-5 to TRBJ2-5; D call uncertain. The CDR3 is 13 amino acids. Germline lookup yields CDR1 MNHEY and CDR2 SVGAGI. V dropped 5 bases and J dropped 2 bases, with 9 bases sitting between them.

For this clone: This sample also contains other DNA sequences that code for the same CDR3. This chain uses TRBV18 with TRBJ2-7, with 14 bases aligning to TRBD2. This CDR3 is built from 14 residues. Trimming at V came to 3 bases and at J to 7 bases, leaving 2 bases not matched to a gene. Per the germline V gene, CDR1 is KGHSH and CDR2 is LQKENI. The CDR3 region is CASSPGLAGGEQYF. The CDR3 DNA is TGTGCCAGCTCACCTGGACTAGCGGGAGGTGAGCAGTACTTC.

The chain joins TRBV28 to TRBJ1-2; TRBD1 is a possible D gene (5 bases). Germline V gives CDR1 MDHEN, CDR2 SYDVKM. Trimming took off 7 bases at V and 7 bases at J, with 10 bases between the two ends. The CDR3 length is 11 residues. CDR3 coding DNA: TGTGCCAGCATGGCAGGGCTTGGCTACACCTTC. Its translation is CASMAGLGYTF.